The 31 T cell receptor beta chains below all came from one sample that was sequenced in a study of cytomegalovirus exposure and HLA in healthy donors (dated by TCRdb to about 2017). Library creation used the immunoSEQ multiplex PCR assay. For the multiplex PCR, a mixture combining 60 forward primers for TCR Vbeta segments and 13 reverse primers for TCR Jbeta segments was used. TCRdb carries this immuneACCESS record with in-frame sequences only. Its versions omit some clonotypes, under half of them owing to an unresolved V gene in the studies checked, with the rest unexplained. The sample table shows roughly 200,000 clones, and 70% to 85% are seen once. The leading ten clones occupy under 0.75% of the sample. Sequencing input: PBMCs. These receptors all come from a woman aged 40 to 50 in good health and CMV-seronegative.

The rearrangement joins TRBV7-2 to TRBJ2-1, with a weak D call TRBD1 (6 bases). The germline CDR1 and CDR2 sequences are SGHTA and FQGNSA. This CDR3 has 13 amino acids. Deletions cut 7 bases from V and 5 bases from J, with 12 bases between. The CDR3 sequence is CASIDRFNNEQFF. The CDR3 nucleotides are TGTGCCAGCATCGACAGGTTCAACAATGAGCAGTTCTTC.

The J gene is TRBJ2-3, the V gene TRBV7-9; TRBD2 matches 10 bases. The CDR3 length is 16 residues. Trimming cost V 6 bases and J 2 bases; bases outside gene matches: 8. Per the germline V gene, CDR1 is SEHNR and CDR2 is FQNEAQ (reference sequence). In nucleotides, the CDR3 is TGTGCCAGCAGTTTTTTGACTAGCGGGTACACAGATACGCAGTATTTT. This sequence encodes CASSFLTSGYTDTQYF.

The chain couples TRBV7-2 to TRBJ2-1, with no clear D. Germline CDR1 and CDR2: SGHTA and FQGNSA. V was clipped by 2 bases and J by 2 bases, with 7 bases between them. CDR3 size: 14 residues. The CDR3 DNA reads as TGTGCCAGCAGCTTACGCCGAGCCTACAATGAGCAGTTCTTC. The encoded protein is CASSLRRAYNEQFF.

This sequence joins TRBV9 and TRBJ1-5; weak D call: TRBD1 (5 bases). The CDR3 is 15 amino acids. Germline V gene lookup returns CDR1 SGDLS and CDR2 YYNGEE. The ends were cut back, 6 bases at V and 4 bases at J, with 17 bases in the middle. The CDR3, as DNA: TGTGCCAGCAACCGCGGAGGGGAGGGTAATCAGCCCCAGCATTTT. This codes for CASNRGGEGNQPQHF.

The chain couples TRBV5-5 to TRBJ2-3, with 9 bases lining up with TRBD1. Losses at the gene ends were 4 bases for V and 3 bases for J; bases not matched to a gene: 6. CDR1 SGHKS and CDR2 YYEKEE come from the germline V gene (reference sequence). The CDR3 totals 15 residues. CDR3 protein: CASSAGQGTTDTQYF. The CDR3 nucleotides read TGTGCCAGCAGCGCCGGACAGGGGACAACAGATACGCAGTATTTT.

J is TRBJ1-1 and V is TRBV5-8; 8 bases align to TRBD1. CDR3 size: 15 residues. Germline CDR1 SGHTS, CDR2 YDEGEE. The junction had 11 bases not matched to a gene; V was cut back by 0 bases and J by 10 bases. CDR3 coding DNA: TGTGCCAGCAGCTTGGAGGGGTCAGGGGGCTCAGGAGCTTTCTTT. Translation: CASSLEGSGGSGAFF.

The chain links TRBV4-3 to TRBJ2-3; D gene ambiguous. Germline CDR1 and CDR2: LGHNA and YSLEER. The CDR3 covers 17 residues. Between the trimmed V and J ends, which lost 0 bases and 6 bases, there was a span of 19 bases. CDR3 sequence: CASSQDITGSFPDTQYF. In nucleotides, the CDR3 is TGCGCCAGCAGCCAAGATATAACGGGTTCCTTTCCGGATACGCAGTATTTT.

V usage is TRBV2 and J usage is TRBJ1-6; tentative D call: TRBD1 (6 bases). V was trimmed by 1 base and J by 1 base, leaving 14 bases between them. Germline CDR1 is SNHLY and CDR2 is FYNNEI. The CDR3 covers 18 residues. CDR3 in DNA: TGTGCCAGCAGTGAAGTCAGGGGCGGTTGGTCCTATAATTCACCCCTCCACTTT. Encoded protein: CASSEVRGGWSYNSPLHF. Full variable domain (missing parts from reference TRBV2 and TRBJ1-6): EPEVTQTPSHQVTQMGQEVILRCVPISNHLYFYWYRQILGQKVEFLVSFYNNEISEKSEIFDDQFSVERPDGSNFTLKIRSTKLEDSAMYFCASSEVRGGWSYNSPLHFGNGTRLTVT.

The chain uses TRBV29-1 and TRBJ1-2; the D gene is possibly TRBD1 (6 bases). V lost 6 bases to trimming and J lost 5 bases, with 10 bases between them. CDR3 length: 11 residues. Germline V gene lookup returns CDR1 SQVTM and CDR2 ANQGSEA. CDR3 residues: CSVIQGYGYTF. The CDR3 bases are TGCAGCGTGATACAGGGATATGGCTACACCTTC.

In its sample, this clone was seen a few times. The CDR3 reads CASSSNLSNQPQHF. CDR3 nucleotides: TGTGCCAGCAGCTCTAATTTAAGCAATCAGCCCCAGCATTTT. This chain links TRBV7-3 with TRBJ1-5; D call uncertain. Germline CDR1 is SGHTA and CDR2 is FQGTGA. The CDR3 length is 14 residues. Deletions cut 4 bases from V and 1 base from J, with 8 bases between. Full variable domain (rest looked up from reference TRBV7-3 and TRBJ1-5): GAGVSQTPSNKVTEKGKYVELRCDPISGHTALYWYRQSLGQGPEFLIYFQGTGAADDSGLPNDRFFAVRPEGSVSTLKIQRTERGDSAVYLCASSSNLSNQPQHFGDGTRLSIL.

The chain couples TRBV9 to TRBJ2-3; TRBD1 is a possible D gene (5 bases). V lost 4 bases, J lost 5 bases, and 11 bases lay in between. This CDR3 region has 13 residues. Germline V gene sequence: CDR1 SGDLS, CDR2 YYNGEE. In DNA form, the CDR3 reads TGTGCCAGCAGCCGTCGTAGGGGAGATACGCAGTATTTT. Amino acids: CASSRRRGDTQYF.

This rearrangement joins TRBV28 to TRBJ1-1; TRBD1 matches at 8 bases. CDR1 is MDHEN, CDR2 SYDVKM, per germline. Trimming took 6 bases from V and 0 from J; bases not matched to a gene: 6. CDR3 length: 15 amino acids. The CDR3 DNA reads TGTGCCAGCAGGGAAGCGACAGGGGTGAACACTGAAGCTTTCTTT. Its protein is CASREATGVNTEAFF. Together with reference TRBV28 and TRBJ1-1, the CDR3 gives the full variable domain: DVKVTQSSRYLVKRTGEKVFLECVQDMDHENMFWYRQDPGLGLRLIYFSYDVKMKEKGDIPEGYSVSREKKERFSLILESASTNQTSMYLCASREATGVNTEAFFGQGTRLTVV.

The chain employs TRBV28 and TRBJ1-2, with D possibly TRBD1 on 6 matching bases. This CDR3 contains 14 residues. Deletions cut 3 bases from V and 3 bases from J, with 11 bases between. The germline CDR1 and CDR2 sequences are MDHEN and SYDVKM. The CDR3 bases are TGTGCCAGCAGTTTGGGGGCCAGCCACTATGGCTACACCTTC. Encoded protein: CASSLGASHYGYTF.

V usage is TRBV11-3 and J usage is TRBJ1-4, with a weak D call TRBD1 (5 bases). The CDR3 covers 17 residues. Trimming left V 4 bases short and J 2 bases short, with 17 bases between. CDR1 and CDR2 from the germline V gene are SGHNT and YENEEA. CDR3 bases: TGTGCCAGCAGCTCAGGGTCCGGGTACAGCACTAATGAAAAACTGTTTTTT. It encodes CASSSGSGYSTNEKLFF.

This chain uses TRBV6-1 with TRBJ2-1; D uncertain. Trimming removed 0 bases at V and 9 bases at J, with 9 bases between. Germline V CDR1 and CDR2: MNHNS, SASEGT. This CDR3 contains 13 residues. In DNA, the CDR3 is TGTGCCAGCAGTGAAGCCTGGTCCGGTGAGCAGTTCTTC. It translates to CASSEAWSGEQFF.

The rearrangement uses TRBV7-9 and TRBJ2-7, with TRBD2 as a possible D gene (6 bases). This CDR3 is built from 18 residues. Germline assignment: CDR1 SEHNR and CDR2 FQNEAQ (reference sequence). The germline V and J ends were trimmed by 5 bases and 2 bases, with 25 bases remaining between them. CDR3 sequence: CASSGGDGENFKPYEQYF. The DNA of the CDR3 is TGTGCCAGCAGCGGCGGGGACGGAGAAAACTTCAAACCCTACGAGCAGTACTTC.

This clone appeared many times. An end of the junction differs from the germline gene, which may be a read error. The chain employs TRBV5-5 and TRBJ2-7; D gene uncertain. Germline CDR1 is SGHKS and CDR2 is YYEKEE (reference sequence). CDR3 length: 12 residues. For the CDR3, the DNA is TGTGCCAGCAGCTTGGGTTCCTCCGAGCAGTACTTC. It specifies CASSLGSSEQYF.

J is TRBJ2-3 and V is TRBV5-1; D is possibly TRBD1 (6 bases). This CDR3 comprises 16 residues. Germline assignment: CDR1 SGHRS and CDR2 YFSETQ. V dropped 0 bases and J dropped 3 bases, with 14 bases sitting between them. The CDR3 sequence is CASSLVSGATTDTQYF. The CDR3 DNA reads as TGCGCCAGCAGCTTGGTTTCAGGGGCGACTACAGATACGCAGTATTTT.

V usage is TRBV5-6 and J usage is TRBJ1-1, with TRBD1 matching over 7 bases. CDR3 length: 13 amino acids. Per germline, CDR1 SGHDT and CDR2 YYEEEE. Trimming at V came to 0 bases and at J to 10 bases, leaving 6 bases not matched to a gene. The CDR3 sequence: CASSLETGFRAFF. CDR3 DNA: TGTGCCAGCAGCTTGGAGACAGGGTTTAGAGCTTTCTTT.

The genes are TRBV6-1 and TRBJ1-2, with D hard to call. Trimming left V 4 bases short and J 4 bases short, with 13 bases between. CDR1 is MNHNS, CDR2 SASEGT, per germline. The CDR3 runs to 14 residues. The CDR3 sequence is CASSVGHQVYGYTF. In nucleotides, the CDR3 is TGTGCCAGCAGTGTCGGCCATCAGGTCTATGGCTACACCTTC.

The CDR3 here is CASSDSSQGSPLHF. CDR3 nucleotides: TGTGCCAGCAGTGACTCGTCCCAGGGTTCACCCCTCCACTTT. The chain employs TRBV6-4 and TRBJ1-6; TRBD1 is a possible D gene (5 bases). Germline loops: CDR1 MRHNA, CDR2 SNTAGT. The CDR3 length is 14 residues. V lost 0 bases, J lost 9 bases, and 9 bases lay in between.

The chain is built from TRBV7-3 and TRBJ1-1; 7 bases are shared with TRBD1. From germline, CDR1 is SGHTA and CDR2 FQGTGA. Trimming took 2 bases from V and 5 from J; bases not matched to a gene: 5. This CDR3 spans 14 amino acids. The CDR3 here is CASSLSGGRTEAFF. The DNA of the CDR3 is TGTGCCAGCAGCTTATCAGGGGGGCGAACTGAAGCTTTCTTT.

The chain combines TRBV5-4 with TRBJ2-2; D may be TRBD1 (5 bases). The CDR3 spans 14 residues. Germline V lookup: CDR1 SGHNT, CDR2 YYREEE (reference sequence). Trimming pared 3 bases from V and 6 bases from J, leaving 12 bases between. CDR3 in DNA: TGTGCCAGCAGCTCCATCGCAGGGCCCGGGGAGCTGTTTTTT. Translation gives CASSSIAGPGELFF.

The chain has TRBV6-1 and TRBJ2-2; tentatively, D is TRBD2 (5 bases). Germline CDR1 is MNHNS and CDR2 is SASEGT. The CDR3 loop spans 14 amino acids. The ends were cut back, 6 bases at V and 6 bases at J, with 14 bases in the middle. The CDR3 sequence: CASRRTEAPGELFF. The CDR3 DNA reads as TGTGCCAGCAGGCGGACTGAGGCACCCGGGGAGCTGTTTTTT.

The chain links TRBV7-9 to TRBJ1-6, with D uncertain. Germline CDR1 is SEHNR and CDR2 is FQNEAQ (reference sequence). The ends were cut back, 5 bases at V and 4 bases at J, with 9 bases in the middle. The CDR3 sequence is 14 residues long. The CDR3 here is CASSVTGYNSPLHF. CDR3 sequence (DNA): TGTGCCAGCAGCGTGACTGGGTATAATTCACCCCTCCACTTT.

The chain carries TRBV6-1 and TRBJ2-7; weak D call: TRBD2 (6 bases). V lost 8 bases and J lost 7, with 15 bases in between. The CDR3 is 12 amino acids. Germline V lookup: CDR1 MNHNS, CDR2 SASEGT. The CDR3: CASRRGTGEQYF. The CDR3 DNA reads TGTGCCAGCCGCCGGGGGACTGGTGAGCAGTACTTC.

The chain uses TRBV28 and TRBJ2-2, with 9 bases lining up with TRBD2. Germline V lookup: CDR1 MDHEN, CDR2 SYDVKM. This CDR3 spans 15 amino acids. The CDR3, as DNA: TGTGCTTCTGCGCCTAGCGGGGTGAACACCGGGGAGCTGTTTTTT. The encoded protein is CASAPSGVNTGELFF.

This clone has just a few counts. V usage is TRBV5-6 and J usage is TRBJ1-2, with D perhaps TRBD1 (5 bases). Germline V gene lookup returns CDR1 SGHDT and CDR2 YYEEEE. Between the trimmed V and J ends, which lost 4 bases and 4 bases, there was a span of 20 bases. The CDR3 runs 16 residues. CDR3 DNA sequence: TGTGCCAGCAGCCAGGCGGGGCAACTTTCCACCTATGGCTACACCTTC. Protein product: CASSQAGQLSTYGYTF.

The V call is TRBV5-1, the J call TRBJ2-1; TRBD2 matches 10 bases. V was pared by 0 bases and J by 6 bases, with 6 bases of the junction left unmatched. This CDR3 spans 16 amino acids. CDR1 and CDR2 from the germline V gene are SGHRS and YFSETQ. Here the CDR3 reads CASSLVSSGGANEQFF. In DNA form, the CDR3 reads TGCGCCAGCAGCTTGGTTTCCAGCGGGGGGGCCAATGAGCAGTTCTTC.

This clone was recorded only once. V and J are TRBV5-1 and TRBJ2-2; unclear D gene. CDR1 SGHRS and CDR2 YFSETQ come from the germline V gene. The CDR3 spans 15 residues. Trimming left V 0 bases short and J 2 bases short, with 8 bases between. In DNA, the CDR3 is TGCGCCAGCAGCTTGGAGGCAGGAAACACCGGGGAGCTGTTTTTT. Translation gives CASSLEAGNTGELFF.

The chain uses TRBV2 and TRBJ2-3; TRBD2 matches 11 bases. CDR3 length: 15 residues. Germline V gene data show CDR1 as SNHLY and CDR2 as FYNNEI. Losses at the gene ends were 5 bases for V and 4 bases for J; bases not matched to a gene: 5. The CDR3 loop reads CASSSLAGGADTQYF. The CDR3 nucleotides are TGTGCCAGCAGTTCCCTAGCGGGGGGAGCAGATACGCAGTATTTT. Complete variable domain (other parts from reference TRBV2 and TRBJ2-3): EPEVTQTPSHQVTQMGQEVILRCVPISNHLYFYWYRQILGQKVEFLVSFYNNEISEKSEIFDDQFSVERPDGSNFTLKIRSTKLEDSAMYFCASSSLAGGADTQYFGPGTRLTVL.